The 10 T cell receptor beta chains reported below all come from one sample, sequenced in a study of cytomegalovirus exposure and HLA in healthy donors. PCR primers comprised 60 Vbeta and 13 Jbeta primers. The repertoire was sequenced with immunoSEQ multiplex PCR; TCRdb's copy has only in-frame clones and lacks some. Its table records more than 140,000 clones. Material for sequencing was PBMCs. These receptors originate from a woman under 30 in good health and CMV-seronegative.

The chain uses TRBV2 and TRBJ2-7; 11 bases line up with TRBD1. The CDR3 length is 14 residues. Trimming at V came to 6 bases and at J to 6 bases, leaving 7 bases not matched to a gene. CDR1 and CDR2 from the germline V gene are SNHLY and FYNNEI. CDR3 bases: TGTGCCAGCAGAGAGTGGGGACAGGGGGGCGAGCAGTACTTC. It codes for CASREWGQGGEQYF.

V usage is TRBV12-5 and J usage is TRBJ2-5; TRBD2 matches 8 bases. The trim removed 7 bases at V and 4 bases at J, leaving 11 bases unmatched. Germline assignment: CDR1 LGHNT and CDR2 FRNRAP. This CDR3 is 15 amino acids long. CDR3 in amino acids: CASVEAGVPPETQYF. The CDR3 nucleotides read TGTGCTAGTGTCGAAGCGGGAGTTCCACCAGAGACCCAGTACTTC. The entire variable domain, with the rest obtained from reference TRBV12-5 and TRBJ2-5, is as follows: DARVTQTPRHKVTEMGQEVTMRCQPILGHNTVFWYRQTMMQGLELLAYFRNRAPLDDSGMPKDRFSAEMPDATLATLKIQPSEPRDSAVYFCASVEAGVPPETQYFGPGTRLLVL.

The chain recombines TRBV6-6 with TRBJ2-1; maybe TRBD2 (6 bases). V was cut by 6 bases and J by 8 bases, with 17 bases left in between. The V gene's germline CDR1 is MNHNY and CDR2 SVGAGI (reference sequence). The CDR3 is 14 residues long. CDR3 loop: CASSQEGQVYEQFF. Written as DNA, the CDR3 is TGTGCCAGCAGCCAGGAGGGCCAGGTCTATGAGCAGTTCTTC.

This chain joins TRBV18 and TRBJ2-7; 14 nucleotides align to TRBD2. There are 16 residues in the CDR3. Looked up from germline, CDR1 is KGHSH and CDR2 is LQKENI. With 3 bases clipped from V and 5 bases from J, the junction kept 6 bases outside the gene matches. The chain's CDR3 is CASSPRLAGGLDEQYF. CDR3 in DNA: TGTGCCAGCTCACCTCGACTAGCGGGAGGGTTGGACGAGCAGTACTTC.

The chain recombines TRBV4-2 with TRBJ2-5; no reliable D call. The J call may be wrong; the DNA end is better matched by TRBJ2-7. This CDR3 has 14 residues. Germline V CDR1 and CDR2: LGHNA, YNFKEQ. The CDR3 DNA sequence: TGTGCCAGCAGCCCCCAGCAGGTGGCCTACGAGCAGTACTTC. This translates into CASSPQQVAYEQYF.

The V and J genes are TRBV4-1 and TRBJ1-3; a weak D match, TRBD1 (5 bases). This CDR3 region has 15 residues. The V gene's germline CDR1 is MGHRA and CDR2 YSYEKL. Trimming removed 3 bases from V and 0 bases from J, with 9 bases in between. This CDR3 is CASSQGLSSGNTIYF. The CDR3 nucleotides read TGCGCCAGCAGCCAGGGACTAAGCTCTGGAAACACCATATATTTT.

The chain uses TRBV2 and TRBJ1-2; D is perhaps TRBD1 (5 bases). The CDR3 is made up of 12 amino acids. Germline lookup yields CDR1 SNHLY and CDR2 FYNNEI. Trimming pared 6 bases from V and 3 bases from J, leaving 8 bases between. CDR3 sequence: CASSRDDYGYTF. In DNA, the CDR3 is TGTGCCAGCAGCAGGGATGACTATGGCTACACCTTC.

The V and J genes are TRBV5-1 and TRBJ1-6; D unresolved. This CDR3 is built from 14 residues. V was trimmed by 4 bases and J by 8 bases, leaving 13 bases between them. Germline CDR1 is SGHRS and CDR2 is YFSETQ. CDR3 region: CASSMDPRDSPLHF. DNA for the CDR3: TGCGCCAGCAGCATGGATCCTCGGGATTCACCCCTCCACTTT.

The chain joins TRBV2 to TRBJ1-5, with 10 positions matching TRBD1. CDR3 length equals 15 residues. V trimming: 3 bases; J trimming: 7 bases; junction bases outside the gene matches: 6. The V gene's germline CDR1 is SNHLY and CDR2 FYNNEI. This CDR3 is CASSEDRGLGQPQHF. The DNA of the CDR3 is TGTGCCAGCAGTGAGGACAGGGGGTTGGGACAGCCCCAGCATTTT.

The V call is TRBV10-3, the J call TRBJ2-2; D is perhaps TRBD2 (5 bases). The length of the CDR3 is 16 residues. From germline, CDR1 is ENHRY and CDR2 SYGVKD. Trimming cost V 3 bases and J 0 bases, with 11 bases left between them. The CDR3 reads CAISERTLANTGELFF. CDR3 nucleotide sequence: TGTGCCATCAGTGAACGGACTCTCGCGAACACCGGGGAGCTGTTTTTT.